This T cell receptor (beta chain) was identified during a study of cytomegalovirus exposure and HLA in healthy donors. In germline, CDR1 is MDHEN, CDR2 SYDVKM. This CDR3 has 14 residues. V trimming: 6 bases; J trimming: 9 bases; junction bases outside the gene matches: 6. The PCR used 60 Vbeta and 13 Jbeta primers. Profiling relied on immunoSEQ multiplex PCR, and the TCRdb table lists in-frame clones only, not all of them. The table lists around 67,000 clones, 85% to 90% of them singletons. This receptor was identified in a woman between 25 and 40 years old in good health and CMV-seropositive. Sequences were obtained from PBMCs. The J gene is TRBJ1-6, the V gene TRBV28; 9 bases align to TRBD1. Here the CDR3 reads CASRLGDRASPLHF. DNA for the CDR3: TGTGCCAGCAGGCTAGGGGACAGGGCTTCACCCCTCCACTTT.